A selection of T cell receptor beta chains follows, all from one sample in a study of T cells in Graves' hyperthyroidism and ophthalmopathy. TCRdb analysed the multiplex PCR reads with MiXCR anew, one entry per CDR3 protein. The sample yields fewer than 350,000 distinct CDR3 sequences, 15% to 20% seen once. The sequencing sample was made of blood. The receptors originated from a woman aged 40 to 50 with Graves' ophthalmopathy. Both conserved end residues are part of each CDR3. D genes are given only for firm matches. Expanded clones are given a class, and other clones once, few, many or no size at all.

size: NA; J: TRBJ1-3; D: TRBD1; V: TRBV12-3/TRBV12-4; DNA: TGTGCCAGCAGCCGGACAGGGGGGGGAAACACCATATATTTT; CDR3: CASSRTGGGNTIYF
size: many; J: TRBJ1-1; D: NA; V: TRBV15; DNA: TGTGCCACCAGCAGCCGCCCGGGGCCGAACACTGAAGCTTTCTTT; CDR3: CATSSRPGPNTEAFF
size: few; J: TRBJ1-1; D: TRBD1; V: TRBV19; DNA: TGTGCCAGTAGCACCGACAGGGGAGAAGCTTTCTTT; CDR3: CASSTDRGEAFF
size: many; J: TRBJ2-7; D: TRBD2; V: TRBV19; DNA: TGTGCCAGTAGTCCCCTACTAGCGGGCCACTACGAGCAGTACTTC; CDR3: CASSPLLAGHYEQYF
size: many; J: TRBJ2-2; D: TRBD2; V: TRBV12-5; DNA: TGTGCTAGTGGTATAAGGACTAGCGGGAGCACCGGGGAGCTGTTTTTT; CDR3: CASGIRTSGSTGELFF
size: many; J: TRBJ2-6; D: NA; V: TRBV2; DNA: TGTGCCAGCAGTGCCGTCGCTGGGGCCAACGTCCTGACTTTC; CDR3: CASSAVAGANVLTF
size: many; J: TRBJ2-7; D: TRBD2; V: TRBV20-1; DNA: TGCAGTGCTAGTGATAGCGGGTACGAGCAGTACTTC; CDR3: CSASDSGYEQYF
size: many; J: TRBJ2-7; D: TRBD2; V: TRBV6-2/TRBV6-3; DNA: TGTGCCAGCAGTTACCCCAGCGGGACCTACGAGCAGTACTTC; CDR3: CASSYPSGTYEQYF
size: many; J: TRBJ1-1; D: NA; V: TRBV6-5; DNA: TGTGCCAGCAGTCACCCACAGGGAAACACTGAAGCTTTCTTT; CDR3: CASSHPQGNTEAFF
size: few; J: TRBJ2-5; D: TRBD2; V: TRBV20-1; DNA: TGCAGTGCTAGAGATCTCGCGGGAGGGCCATTAGAGACCCAGTACTTC; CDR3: CSARDLAGGPLETQYF
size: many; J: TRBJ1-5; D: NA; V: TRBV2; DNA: TGTGCCAGCAGTGAAGAACACCGTCGAAATCAGCCCCAGCATTTT; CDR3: CASSEEHRRNQPQHF
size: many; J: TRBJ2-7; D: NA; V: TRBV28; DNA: TGTGCCAGCAGTCACGAGCGAGCCTACGAGCAGTACTTC; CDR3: CASSHERAYEQYF
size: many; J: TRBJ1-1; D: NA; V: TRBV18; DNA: TGTGCCAGCTCACCGAAGTCGAGGGGCGGCGGTGAAGCTTTCTTT; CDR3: CASSPKSRGGGEAFF
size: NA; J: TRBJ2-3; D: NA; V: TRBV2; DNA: NA; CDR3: CASVGPGSTDTQYF
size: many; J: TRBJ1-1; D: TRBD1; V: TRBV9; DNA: TGTGCCAGCAGCGGAGGGGTGACAGGGGTGACCACTGAAGCTTTCTTT; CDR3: CASSGGVTGVTTEAFF
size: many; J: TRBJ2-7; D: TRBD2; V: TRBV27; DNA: TGTGCCAGCAGTACACCAATGACAAGCGGGAGGCGCTACGAGCAGTACTTC; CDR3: CASSTPMTSGRRYEQYF
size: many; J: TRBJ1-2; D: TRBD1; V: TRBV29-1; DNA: TGCAGCGTCGACGACAGGGACTTTGGGAACTATGGCTACACCTTC; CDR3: CSVDDRDFGNYGYTF
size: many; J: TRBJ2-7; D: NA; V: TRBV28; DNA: TGTGCCAGCAGTTCACCACAGGGTCCCTACGAGCAGTACTTC; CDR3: CASSSPQGPYEQYF
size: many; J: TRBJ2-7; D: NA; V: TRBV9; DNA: TGTGCCAGCAGCGTAGCCCCTGACCATAGCTCCCACGAGCAGTACTTC; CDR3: CASSVAPDHSSHEQYF
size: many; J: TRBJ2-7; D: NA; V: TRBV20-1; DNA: TGCAGTGCGGAGAACGGCGCAGGGACCACCTACGAGCAGTACTTC; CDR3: CSAENGAGTTYEQYF
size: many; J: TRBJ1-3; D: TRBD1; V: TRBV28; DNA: TGTGCCAGCAGTTCACAGGGGACGAGCTCTGGAAACACCATATATTTT; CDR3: CASSSQGTSSGNTIYF
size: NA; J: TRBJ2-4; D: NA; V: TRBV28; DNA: TGTGCCAGCACCGAAGGGGGGCAAAACATTCAGTACTTC; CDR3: CASTEGGQNIQYF
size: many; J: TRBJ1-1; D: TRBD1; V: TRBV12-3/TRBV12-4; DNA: TGTGCCACAGGGACAGGGGAGAACACTGAAGCTTTCTTT; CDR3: CATGTGENTEAFF
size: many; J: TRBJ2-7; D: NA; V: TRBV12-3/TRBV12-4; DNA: TGTGCCAGCAGTTACCGGGACAACTACGAGCAGTACTTC; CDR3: CASSYRDNYEQYF
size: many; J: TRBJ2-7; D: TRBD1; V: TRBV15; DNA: TGTGCCACCAGCAGGGAGAGACAGGGGGCTTACGAGCAGTACTTC; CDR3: CATSRERQGAYEQYF
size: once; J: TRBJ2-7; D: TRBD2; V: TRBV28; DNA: TGTGCCAGCAGTCGCGGACTAGTCGTCTCCTACGAGCAGTACTTC; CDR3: CASSRGLVVSYEQYF
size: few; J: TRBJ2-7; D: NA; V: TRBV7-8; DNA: TGTGCCAGCAGCTTAGGGACAGCAAGAAACTACGAGCAGTACTTC; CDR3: CASSLGTARNYEQYF
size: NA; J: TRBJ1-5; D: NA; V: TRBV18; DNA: TGTGCCAGCTCACCTTCACGAAATCGGCCCCAGCATTTT; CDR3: CASSPSRNRPQHF
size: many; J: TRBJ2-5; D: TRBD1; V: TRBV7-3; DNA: TGTGCCAGCAGCGTATCCGGGACAGACGAGACCCAGTACTTC; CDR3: CASSVSGTDETQYF
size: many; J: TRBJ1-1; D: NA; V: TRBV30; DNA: TGTGCCTGGAGTAGTCGTGCGGACACTGAAGCTTTCTTT; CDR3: CAWSSRADTEAFF
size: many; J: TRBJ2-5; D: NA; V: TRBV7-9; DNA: TGTGCCAGCAGCTTAGGCAGGGTCACCCAAGAGACCCAGTACTTC; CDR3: CASSLGRVTQETQYF
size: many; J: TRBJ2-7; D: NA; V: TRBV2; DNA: TGTGCCAGCAGATCCTACGGCGAGCAGTACTTC; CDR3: CASRSYGEQYF